These 24 T cell receptor beta chains originate from one sample sequenced in a study of PD-1 blockade in classical Hodgkin lymphoma. TCRdb keeps only in-frame clones here, not all; method: immunoSEQ multiplex PCR. There are some 21,000 clones in the sample; about 87% occur only once, and 6.8% lies in the top ten. Time point denoted: newly diagnosed, previously untreated cHL patient sample. It was by magnetic negative selection that CD8+ T cells were isolated from thawed PBMCs. Sequencing input: CD8+ T cells from blood. These receptors all stem from a human donor with classical Hodgkin lymphoma.

The chain carries TRBV2 and TRBJ1-1, with a weak D call TRBD1 (5 bases). V gave up 2 bases and J gave up 4 bases, with 11 bases separating them. This CDR3 has 14 residues. The V gene's germline CDR1 is SNHLY and CDR2 FYNNEI. The CDR3 DNA sequence: TGTGCCAGCAGTGAACCGGGGGGGAGCACTGAAGCTTTCTTT. It translates to CASSEPGGSTEAFF.

The chain combines TRBV11-2 with TRBJ1-5, with D perhaps matching TRBD1 (6 bases). The CDR3 sequence is 15 residues long. Per germline, CDR1 SGHAT and CDR2 FQNNGV. Trimming removed 1 base from V and 4 bases from J, with 11 bases in between. The CDR3 loop is CASSLGQGRNQPQHF. CDR3 nucleotides: TGTGCCAGCAGCTTAGGGCAGGGGAGGAATCAGCCCCAGCATTTT. The entire variable domain, with the rest obtained from reference TRBV11-2 and TRBJ1-5, is as follows: EAGVAQSPRYKIIEKRQSVAFWCNPISGHATLYWYQQILGQGPKLLIQFQNNGVVDDSQLPKDRFSAERLKGVDSTLKIQPAKLEDSAVYLCASSLGQGRNQPQHFGDGTRLSIL.

The rearrangement uses TRBV7-6 and TRBJ1-1; D is perhaps TRBD1 (5 bases). CDR3 length: 15 amino acids. Per germline, CDR1 SGHVS and CDR2 FNYEAQ. V was pared by 5 bases and J by 2 bases, with 15 bases between. CDR3 protein: CASSPSGGANTEAFF. In DNA form, the CDR3 reads TGTGCCAGCAGCCCCTCCGGCGGGGCAAACACTGAAGCTTTCTTT.

The CDR3 bases are TGTGCCAGCAGCACGGGACTAGCGGGCTACGAGCAGTACTTC. Protein product: CASSTGLAGYEQYF. This chain uses TRBV9 with TRBJ2-7; 12 bases are a match to TRBD2. The CDR3 loop spans 14 amino acids. With 4 bases clipped from V and 3 bases from J, the junction kept 2 bases outside the gene matches. Germline V gene data show CDR1 as SGDLS and CDR2 as YYNGEE.

The chain links TRBV5-1 to TRBJ1-2; D gene unclear. This CDR3 has 13 amino acids. V lost 4 bases, J lost 6 bases, and 13 bases lay in between. CDR1 and CDR2 (germline): SGHRS, YFSETQ. CDR3 DNA: TGCGCCAGCAGCCCCCCGTCCCGAGATGGCTACACCTTC. It specifies CASSPPSRDGYTF.

This sequence joins TRBV28 and TRBJ2-7, with 13 bases matching TRBD2. The V gene end was trimmed by 4 bases and the J gene end by 3 bases; junction bases not matched to a gene: 6. The CDR3 runs to 16 residues. Germline V gene sequence: CDR1 MDHEN, CDR2 SYDVKM. The CDR3, as DNA: TGTGCCAGCAGTTCGTTGCGGACTAGCGGGAGCTACGAGCAGTACTTC. This codes for CASSSLRTSGSYEQYF. The full variable domain, in which reference TRBV28 and TRBJ2-7 provide the parts outside the CDR3, is DVKVTQSSRYLVKRTGEKVFLECVQDMDHENMFWYRQDPGLGLRLIYFSYDVKMKEKGDIPEGYSVSREKKERFSLILESASTNQTSMYLCASSSLRTSGSYEQYFGPGTRLTVT.

This rearrangement joins TRBV10-3 to TRBJ1-1; unclear D gene. Per the germline V gene, CDR1 is ENHRY and CDR2 is SYGVKD. CDR3 length: 14 amino acids. Between the trimmed V and J ends, which lost 3 bases and 0 bases, there was a span of 8 bases. The CDR3 DNA reads as TGTGCCATCAGTGAACCGGGAATGAACACTGAAGCTTTCTTT. As protein: CAISEPGMNTEAFF.

This clone appeared a single time. V and J are TRBV4-1 and TRBJ2-7; D uncertain. The CDR3 spans 13 residues. Germline CDR1 is MGHRA and CDR2 is YSYEKL. Trimming removed 3 bases at V and 0 bases at J, with 6 bases between. The CDR3 spells CASSQRISYEQYF. The CDR3 DNA follows: TGCGCCAGCAGCCAGAGGATCTCCTACGAGCAGTACTTC.

This chain uses TRBV9 with TRBJ1-2; D not certain. Per the germline V gene, CDR1 is SGDLS and CDR2 is YYNGEE. Trimming cost V 1 base and J 4 bases, with 11 bases left between them. The CDR3 is 14 residues long. DNA for the CDR3: TGTGCCAGCAGCGTAAGGACGGAGGGCTATGGCTACACCTTC. Amino acid sequence: CASSVRTEGYGYTF. The entire variable domain, with the rest obtained from reference TRBV9 and TRBJ1-2, is as follows: DSGVTQTPKHLITATGQRVTLRCSPRSGDLSVYWYQQSLDQGLQFLIQYYNGEERAKGNILERFSAQQFPDLHSELNLSSLELGDSALYFCASSVRTEGYGYTFGSGTRLTVV.

The chain couples TRBV7-2 to TRBJ2-7, with TRBD2 identical over 9 bases. The CDR3 is made up of 16 amino acids. CDR1 and CDR2 (germline): SGHTA, FQGNSA. V trimming: 5 bases; J trimming: 5 bases; junction bases outside the gene matches: 13. The CDR3 loop is CASSPEAGLAGHEQYF. For the CDR3, the DNA is TGTGCCAGCAGCCCGGAGGCGGGACTAGCCGGACACGAGCAGTACTTC.

Only a few counts were recorded for this clone. The chain carries TRBV5-1 and TRBJ1-1; 8 nucleotides match TRBD1. CDR1 and CDR2 from the germline V gene are SGHRS and YFSETQ. This CDR3 has 13 residues. The junction had 2 bases not matched to a gene; V was cut back by 0 bases and J by 7 bases. CDR3 amino acids: CASSLARGLEAFF. The CDR3 region has the DNA TGCGCCAGCAGCTTGGCCAGGGGGCTTGAAGCTTTCTTT.

J is TRBJ2-1 and V is TRBV4-1; 10 bases map to TRBD2. The ends lost 3 bases at V and 2 bases at J; junction bases unmatched: 1. CDR1 and CDR2 (germline): MGHRA, YSYEKL. The CDR3 is 15 residues long. The CDR3 here is CASSHLAGAYNEQFF. The CDR3, as DNA: TGCGCCAGCAGCCATCTAGCGGGAGCCTACAATGAGCAGTTCTTC.

The V gene is TRBV7-6, the J gene TRBJ1-5; D remains unclear. Trimming took off 4 bases at V and 3 bases at J, with 10 bases between the two ends. Germline V lookup: CDR1 SGHVS, CDR2 FNYEAQ. The CDR3 contains 14 residues. The DNA of the CDR3 is TGTGCCAGCAGCTCTTTTGGCCCCAATCAGCCCCAGCATTTT. Translating it yields CASSSFGPNQPQHF.

CDR3 sequence reads: CASRQDRGRTEAFF. In DNA, the CDR3 is TGCGCCAGCAGACAAGACAGGGGGCGGACTGAAGCTTTCTTT. The chain combines TRBV5-1 with TRBJ1-1; 10 bases map to TRBD1. CDR1 and CDR2 from the germline V gene are SGHRS and YFSETQ. The CDR3 consists of 14 residues. V trimming: 5 bases; J trimming: 5 bases; junction bases outside the gene matches: 6.

The chain has TRBV9 and TRBJ2-1; D gene uncertain. The V and J ends lost 0 bases and 9 bases respectively, with 13 bases between them. This CDR3 spans 14 amino acids. CDR1 is SGDLS and CDR2 is YYNGEE in the germline V gene. CDR3 sequence reads: CASSVELVFGEQFF. CDR3 nucleotide sequence: TGTGCCAGCAGCGTAGAGCTAGTTTTTGGTGAGCAGTTCTTC. Looking up the rest from reference TRBV9 and TRBJ2-1 gives the full variable domain: DSGVTQTPKHLITATGQRVTLRCSPRSGDLSVYWYQQSLDQGLQFLIQYYNGEERAKGNILERFSAQQFPDLHSELNLSSLELGDSALYFCASSVELVFGEQFFGPGTRLTVL.

The sample holds a few counts of this clone. The chain uses TRBV10-1 and TRBJ2-2; D gene ambiguous. CDR3 length: 11 residues. CDR1 WNHNN and CDR2 SYGVQD come from the germline V gene (reference sequence). The V end was cut by 7 bases, the J end by 7 bases, with 7 bases between. The CDR3 region is CASKNNGELFF. CDR3 DNA: TGCGCCAGCAAGAATAACGGGGAGCTGTTTTTT.

V usage is TRBV30 and J usage is TRBJ1-2; 7 bases are a match to TRBD1. This CDR3 is built from 15 residues. Germline-derived CDR1 and CDR2 are GTSNPN and SVGIG (reference sequence). V dropped 1 base and J dropped 5; count of bases not matched to a gene: 10. CDR3 region: CAWSAADRVGYGYTF. In DNA form, the CDR3 reads TGTGCCTGGAGTGCGGCCGACAGGGTCGGGTATGGCTACACCTTC.

The chain carries TRBV5-5 and TRBJ1-2, with TRBD1 matching over 9 bases. J lost 3 bases, V lost 4 bases, and 4 bases had no gene match. CDR3 length equals 14 residues. Germline CDR1 reads SGHKS; CDR2 reads YYEKEE (reference sequence). CDR3 nucleotides: TGTGCCAGCAGCCCACAGGGGGCACACTATGGCTACACCTTC. Translating it yields CASSPQGAHYGYTF. Using reference TRBV5-5 and TRBJ1-2 for the parts outside the CDR3, the full variable domain is DAGVTQSPTHLIKTRGQQVTLRCSPISGHKSVSWYQQVLGQGPQFIFQYYEKEERGRGNFPDRFSARQFPNYSSELNVNALLLGDSALYLCASSPQGAHYGYTFGSGTRLTVV.

The J gene is TRBJ1-4, the V gene TRBV7-8; 7 bases are shared with TRBD1. The CDR3 consists of 17 residues. Germline lookup yields CDR1 SGHVS and CDR2 FQNEAQ. J was trimmed by 5 bases and V by 5 bases; bases with no gene match: 14. The CDR3 loop reads CASSPIRPGQINEKLFF. The CDR3 DNA reads as TGTGCCAGCAGCCCCATAAGACCGGGACAGATAAATGAAAAACTGTTTTTT.

The rearrangement uses TRBV12-1 and TRBJ2-3. TRBV12-1 is shown as a pseudogene. This CDR3 is built from 15 residues. The CDR3 here is CASSSRQSGSDTQYF. CDR3 sequence (DNA): TGTGCCAGCAGCTCCCGTCAGAGTGGATCAGATACGCAGTATTTT.

The chain joins TRBV13 to TRBJ2-3; a possible D gene is TRBD1 (6 bases). CDR3 size: 16 residues. Trimming stripped 5 bases from V and 3 bases from J, with 18 bases between. The germline V gene has CDR1 PRHDT and CDR2 FYEKMQ (reference sequence). Written as DNA, the CDR3 is TGTGCCAGCAGCACCGACACAGGGCGAGGGACAGATACGCAGTATTTT. It specifies CASSTDTGRGTDTQYF.

The rearrangement joins TRBV7-9 to TRBJ2-2; no definite D call. With 0 bases removed from V and 0 bases from J, the gap between germline ends came to 2 bases. The CDR3 sequence is 14 residues long. Per the germline V gene, CDR1 is SEHNR and CDR2 is FQNEAQ (reference sequence). The CDR3 spells CASSLATNTGELFF. CDR3 coding DNA: TGTGCCAGCAGCTTAGCGACGAACACCGGGGAGCTGTTTTTT.

This chain links TRBV15 with TRBJ2-1, with D hard to call. This CDR3 spans 13 amino acids. The germline CDR1 and CDR2 sequences are LNHNV and YYDKDF (reference sequence). V was trimmed by 0 bases and J by 7 bases, leaving 7 bases between them. CDR3: CATSRDLGNEQFF. In DNA form, the CDR3 reads TGTGCCACCAGCAGAGATCTGGGGAATGAGCAGTTCTTC.

The chain employs TRBV9 and TRBJ1-1, with D maybe TRBD1 (5 bases). With 3 bases removed from V and 7 bases from J, the gap between germline ends came to 10 bases. Per the germline V gene, CDR1 is SGDLS and CDR2 is YYNGEE. The CDR3 length is 12 residues. The CDR3 sequence is CASSEGWGEAFF. Here the CDR3 DNA reads TGTGCCAGCAGCGAGGGGTGGGGTGAAGCTTTCTTT.